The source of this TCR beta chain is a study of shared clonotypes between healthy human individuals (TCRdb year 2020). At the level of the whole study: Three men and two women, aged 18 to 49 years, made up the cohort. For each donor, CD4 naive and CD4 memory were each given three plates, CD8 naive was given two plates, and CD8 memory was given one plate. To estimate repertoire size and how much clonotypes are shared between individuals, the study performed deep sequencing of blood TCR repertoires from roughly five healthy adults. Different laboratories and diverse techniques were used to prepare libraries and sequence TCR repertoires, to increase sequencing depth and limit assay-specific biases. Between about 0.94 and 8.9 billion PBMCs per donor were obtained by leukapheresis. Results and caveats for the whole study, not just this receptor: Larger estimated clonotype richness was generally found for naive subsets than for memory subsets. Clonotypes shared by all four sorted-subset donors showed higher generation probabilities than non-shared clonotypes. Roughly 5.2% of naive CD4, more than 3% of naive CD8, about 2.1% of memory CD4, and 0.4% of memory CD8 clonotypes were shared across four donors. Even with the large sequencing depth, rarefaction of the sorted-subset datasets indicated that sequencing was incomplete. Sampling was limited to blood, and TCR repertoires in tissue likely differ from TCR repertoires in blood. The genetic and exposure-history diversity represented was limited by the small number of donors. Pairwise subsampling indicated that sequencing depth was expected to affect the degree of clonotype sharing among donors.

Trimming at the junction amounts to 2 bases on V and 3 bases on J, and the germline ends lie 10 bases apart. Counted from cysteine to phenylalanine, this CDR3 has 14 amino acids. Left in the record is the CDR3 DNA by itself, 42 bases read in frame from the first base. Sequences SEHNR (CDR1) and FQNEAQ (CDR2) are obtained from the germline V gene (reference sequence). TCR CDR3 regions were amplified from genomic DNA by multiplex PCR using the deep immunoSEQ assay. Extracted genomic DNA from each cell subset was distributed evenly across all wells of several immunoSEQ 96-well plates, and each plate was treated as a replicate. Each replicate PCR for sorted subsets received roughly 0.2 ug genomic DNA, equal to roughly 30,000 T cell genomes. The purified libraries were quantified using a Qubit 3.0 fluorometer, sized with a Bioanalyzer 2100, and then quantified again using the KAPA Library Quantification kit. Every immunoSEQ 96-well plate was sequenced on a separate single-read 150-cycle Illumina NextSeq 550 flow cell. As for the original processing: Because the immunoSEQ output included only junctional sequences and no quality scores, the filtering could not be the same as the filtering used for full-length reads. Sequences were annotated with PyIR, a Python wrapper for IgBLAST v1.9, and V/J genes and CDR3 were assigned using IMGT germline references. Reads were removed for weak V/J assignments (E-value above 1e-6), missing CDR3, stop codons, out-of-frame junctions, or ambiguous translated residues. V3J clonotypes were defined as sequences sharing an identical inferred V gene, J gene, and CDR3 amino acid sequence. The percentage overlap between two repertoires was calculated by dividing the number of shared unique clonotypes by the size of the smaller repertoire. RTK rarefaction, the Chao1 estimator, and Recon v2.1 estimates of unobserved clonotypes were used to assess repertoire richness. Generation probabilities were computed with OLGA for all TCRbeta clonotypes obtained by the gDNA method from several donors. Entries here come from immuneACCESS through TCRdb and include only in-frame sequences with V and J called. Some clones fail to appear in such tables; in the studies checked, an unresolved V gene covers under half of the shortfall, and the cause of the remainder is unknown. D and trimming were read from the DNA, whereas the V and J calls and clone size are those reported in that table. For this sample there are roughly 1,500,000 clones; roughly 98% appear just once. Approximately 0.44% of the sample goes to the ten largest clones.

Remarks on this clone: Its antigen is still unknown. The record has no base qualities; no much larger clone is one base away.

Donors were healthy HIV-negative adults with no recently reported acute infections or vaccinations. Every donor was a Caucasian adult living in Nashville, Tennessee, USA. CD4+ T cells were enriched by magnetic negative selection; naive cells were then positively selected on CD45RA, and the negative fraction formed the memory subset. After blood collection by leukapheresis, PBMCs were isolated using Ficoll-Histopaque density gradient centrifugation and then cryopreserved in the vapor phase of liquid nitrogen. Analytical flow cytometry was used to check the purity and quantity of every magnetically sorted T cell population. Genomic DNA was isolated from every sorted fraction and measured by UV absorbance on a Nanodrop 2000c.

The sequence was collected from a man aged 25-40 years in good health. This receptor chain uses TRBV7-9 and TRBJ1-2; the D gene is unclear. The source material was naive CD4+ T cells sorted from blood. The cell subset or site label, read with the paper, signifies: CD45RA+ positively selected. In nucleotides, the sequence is TGTGCCAGCAGCTTATATAACATACACTATGGCTACACCTTC. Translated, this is CASSLYNIHYGYTF. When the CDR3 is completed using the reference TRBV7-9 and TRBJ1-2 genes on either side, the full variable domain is DTGVSQNPRHKITKRGQNVTFRCDPISEHNRLYWYRQTLGQGPEFLTYFQNEAQLEKSRLLSDRFSAERPKGSFSTLEIQRTEQGDSAMYLCASSLYNIHYGYTFGSGTRLTVV.